The rows below give T cell receptor beta chains drawn from one sample of a study of cytotoxic CD8 clonotypes in ibrutinib-treated CLL. Only in-frame clones appear in the TCRdb table, and some are missing; sequencing was by immunoSEQ multiplex PCR. The repertoire includes 250,000 or so clones, around three quarters of them detected once, and about 16% sits in the top ten. The sample consisted of PBMCs, taken after 24 months of ibrutinib treatment. These receptors were collected from a human donor with chronic lymphocytic leukemia. The CDR3 runs from the conserved cysteine through the conserved F or W. D genes are given only for firm matches. Size tells how often a clone was seen (once, few, many) or the class of an expanded clone, and some rows leave it out.

J gene: TRBJ2-1; clone size: NA; V gene: TRBV28; D gene: NA; CDR3 DNA: TGTGCCAGCAGTTCCCAAACGCCCCGGGACGGAAACTCCTACAATGAGCAGTTCTTC; CDR3 protein: CASSSQTPRDGNSYNEQFF
J gene: TRBJ1-5; clone size: NA; V gene: TRBV30; D gene: TRBD1; CDR3 DNA: TGTGCCTGGAATAGGGGGCAGAGCAATCAGCCCCAGCATTTT; CDR3 protein: CAWNRGQSNQPQHF
J gene: TRBJ2-1; clone size: NA; V gene: TRBV29-1; D gene: TRBD1; CDR3 DNA: TGCAGCGTACCGGGACAGGTATATGAGCAGTTCTTC; CDR3 protein: CSVPGQVYEQFF
J gene: TRBJ1-2; clone size: NA; V gene: TRBV18; D gene: TRBD1; CDR3 DNA: TGTGCCAGCTCACAAACCGGGACAGGGGGTGGCTACACCTTC; CDR3 protein: CASSQTGTGGGYTF
J gene: TRBJ1-2; clone size: NA; V gene: TRBV6-5; D gene: NA; CDR3 DNA: TGTGCCAGCACCCCTGGGGTCGGAGGAGGCTACACCTTC; CDR3 protein: CASTPGVGGGYTF
J gene: TRBJ2-5; clone size: NA; V gene: TRBV4-3; D gene: TRBD1; CDR3 DNA: TGCGCCAGCAGCCAAGATTTAAGGACAGGGCCCACAGAGACCCAGTACTTC; CDR3 protein: CASSQDLRTGPTETQYF
J gene: TRBJ2-7; clone size: once; V gene: TRBV6-6; D gene: TRBD2; CDR3 DNA: TGTGCCAGCAGTTATGGCGGGAGTCCCTACGAGCAGTACTTC; CDR3 protein: CASSYGGSPYEQYF
J gene: TRBJ2-1; clone size: NA; V gene: TRBV7-3; D gene: TRBD2; CDR3 DNA: TGTGCCAGCAGCTCCGGACTAGCGGGACCAAATGAGCAGTTCTTC; CDR3 protein: CASSSGLAGPNEQFF
J gene: TRBJ2-1; clone size: once; V gene: TRBV4-1; D gene: TRBD2; CDR3 DNA: TGCGCCAGCAGCCAAGACCCTAGCGGGAGCTGGAATGAGCAGTTCTTC; CDR3 protein: CASSQDPSGSWNEQFF
J gene: TRBJ2-3; clone size: NA; V gene: TRBV11-3; D gene: NA; CDR3 DNA: TGTGCCAGCAGCTTGACTCCAGATACGCAGTATTTT; CDR3 protein: CASSLTPDTQYF
J gene: TRBJ1-2; clone size: NA; V gene: TRBV7-9; D gene: TRBD1; CDR3 DNA: TGTGCCAGCAGTTGGGACAGGGACGGCTACACCTTC; CDR3 protein: CASSWDRDGYTF
J gene: TRBJ2-7; clone size: few; V gene: TRBV9; D gene: TRBD2; CDR3 DNA: TGTGCCAGCAGCCCCTTAGCGGGCATGCACGAGCAGTACTTC; CDR3 protein: CASSPLAGMHEQYF
J gene: TRBJ2-7; clone size: NA; V gene: TRBV28; D gene: NA; CDR3 DNA: TGTGCCAGCAGTTACACCTGGAGGGGAGTCTACGAGCAGTACTTC; CDR3 protein: CASSYTWRGVYEQYF
J gene: TRBJ2-7; clone size: NA; V gene: TRBV4-2; D gene: TRBD2; CDR3 DNA: TGTGCCAGCAGCCAAGATTTCCCTGGACTAGCGGGTTACTACGAGCAGTACTTC; CDR3 protein: CASSQDFPGLAGYYEQYF
J gene: TRBJ2-7; clone size: once; V gene: TRBV7-9; D gene: NA; CDR3 DNA: TGTGCCAGCATCCACTCCTCGACGGTCAAGGGAGTCGCGGAGCAGTACTTC; CDR3 protein: CASIHSSTVKGVAEQYF
J gene: TRBJ1-2; clone size: NA; V gene: TRBV28; D gene: NA; CDR3 DNA: TGTGCCAGCAGTTCATCGGGTATTTCTTTTGGCTACACCTTC; CDR3 protein: CASSSSGISFGYTF
J gene: TRBJ1-2; clone size: few; V gene: TRBV28; D gene: NA; CDR3 DNA: TGTGCCAGCAGCGAGGCGGGCCAGGAGGGCTACACCTTC; CDR3 protein: CASSEAGQEGYTF
J gene: TRBJ2-7; clone size: NA; V gene: TRBV25-1; D gene: NA; CDR3 DNA: TGTGCCAGCAGTACCGGGACCTACGAGCAGTACTTC; CDR3 protein: CASSTGTYEQYF
J gene: TRBJ1-2; clone size: NA; V gene: TRBV30; D gene: NA; CDR3 DNA: TGTGCCTTAGTGGTATCCGATGGCTACACCTTC; CDR3 protein: CALVVSDGYTF
J gene: TRBJ2-7; clone size: NA; V gene: TRBV6-5; D gene: NA; CDR3 DNA: TGTGCCAGCGGACTCAGCTCCTACGAGCAGTACTTC; CDR3 protein: CASGLSSYEQYF
J gene: TRBJ2-4; clone size: NA; V gene: TRBV2; D gene: NA; CDR3 DNA: TGTGCCAGCAGTGGAGTTGGCGGGAAAAACATTCAGTACTTC; CDR3 protein: CASSGVGGKNIQYF
J gene: TRBJ1-2; clone size: NA; V gene: TRBV19; D gene: NA; CDR3 DNA: TGTGCCAGTCTAGCGACCCACTATGGCTACACCTTC; CDR3 protein: CASLATHYGYTF
J gene: TRBJ2-5; clone size: NA; V gene: TRBV10-3; D gene: NA; CDR3 DNA: TGTGCCATCAGTGAGTCTAGGGGACAAGAGACCCAGTACTTC; CDR3 protein: CAISESRGQETQYF
J gene: TRBJ2-1; clone size: NA; V gene: TRBV5-1; D gene: NA; CDR3 DNA: TGCGCCAGCAGCTTGGGGGATAGTGGGCTAAATGAGCAGTTCTTC; CDR3 protein: CASSLGDSGLNEQFF
J gene: TRBJ2-5; clone size: NA; V gene: TRBV7-9; D gene: NA; CDR3 DNA: TGTGCCAGCAGCTATACTAGCCCGAGAGCGGAGACCCAGTACTTC; CDR3 protein: CASSYTSPRAETQYF
J gene: TRBJ1-1; clone size: NA; V gene: TRBV6-4; D gene: NA; CDR3 DNA: TGTGCCAGCAGTGCCTCTCAAGGTTTGAACACTGAAGCTTTCTTT; CDR3 protein: CASSASQGLNTEAFF
J gene: TRBJ2-7; clone size: NA; V gene: TRBV27; D gene: TRBD2; CDR3 DNA: TGTGCCAGCAGTTTGTCCGGGAGGAGGAGCGAGCAGTACTTC; CDR3 protein: CASSLSGRRSEQYF
J gene: TRBJ2-1; clone size: NA; V gene: TRBV7-3; D gene: NA; CDR3 DNA: TGTGCCAGCAGCTTTAGCGTAAGCTCCTACAATGAGCAGTTCTTC; CDR3 protein: CASSFSVSSYNEQFF
J gene: TRBJ2-7; clone size: NA; V gene: TRBV28; D gene: NA; CDR3 DNA: TGTGCCAGCAGTCTATACCAGCGGAAGCAGTACTTC; CDR3 protein: CASSLYQRKQYF
J gene: TRBJ2-1; clone size: NA; V gene: TRBV6-1; D gene: TRBD1; CDR3 DNA: TGTGCCAGCAGGCGGACAGGCCCCAATGAGCAGTTCTTC; CDR3 protein: CASRRTGPNEQFF
J gene: TRBJ1-2; clone size: few; V gene: TRBV2; D gene: NA; CDR3 DNA: TGTGCCAGCGAAAGGACAGCTAACTATGGCTACACCTTC; CDR3 protein: CASERTANYGYTF
J gene: TRBJ1-1; clone size: NA; V gene: TRBV28; D gene: NA; CDR3 DNA: TGTGCCAGCAGTTTATTGGGCCCCACCAACACTGAAGCTTTCTTT; CDR3 protein: CASSLLGPTNTEAFF
J gene: TRBJ2-1; clone size: NA; V gene: TRBV15; D gene: NA; CDR3 DNA: TGTGCCACCAGCAGAGGTAATAGTGGTGTCTACAATGAGCAGTTCTTC; CDR3 protein: CATSRGNSGVYNEQFF
J gene: TRBJ2-1; clone size: NA; V gene: TRBV5-4; D gene: TRBD2; CDR3 DNA: TGTGCCAGCAGCCGGCCACTAGCGGGAACCTACAATGAGCAGTTCTTC; CDR3 protein: CASSRPLAGTYNEQFF
J gene: TRBJ1-5; clone size: NA; V gene: TRBV7-9; D gene: TRBD1; CDR3 DNA: TGTGCCAGCAGCTTGACAGGGATCGATCAGCCCCAGCATTTT; CDR3 protein: CASSLTGIDQPQHF
J gene: TRBJ2-7; clone size: NA; V gene: TRBV18; D gene: NA; CDR3 DNA: TGTGCCAGCTCACCCCCCAGGAGCTCCTACGAGCAGTACTTC; CDR3 protein: CASSPPRSSYEQYF
J gene: TRBJ2-1; clone size: NA; V gene: TRBV11-2; D gene: NA; CDR3 DNA: TGTGCCAGCAGCTTTTCGGGGGTCTCCTACAATGAGCAGTTCTTC; CDR3 protein: CASSFSGVSYNEQFF
J gene: TRBJ2-2; clone size: few; V gene: TRBV7-8; D gene: TRBD2; CDR3 DNA: TGTGCCAGCAGCTTATACGGGAGGCGAAGCACCGGGGAGCTGTTTTTT; CDR3 protein: CASSLYGRRSTGELFF
J gene: TRBJ1-5; clone size: NA; V gene: TRBV28; D gene: TRBD1; CDR3 DNA: TGTGCCAGCAGAATACCGGGACAGGGCAATCAGCCCCAGCATTTT; CDR3 protein: CASRIPGQGNQPQHF
J gene: TRBJ2-7; clone size: NA; V gene: TRBV9; D gene: TRBD1; CDR3 DNA: TGTGCCAGCAGCACGAGCCGGGACAGTAGCTACGAGCAGTACTTC; CDR3 protein: CASSTSRDSSYEQYF
J gene: TRBJ1-2; clone size: NA; V gene: TRBV29-1; D gene: TRBD1; CDR3 DNA: TGCAGCGTTGATGTATTGGGGAGACAGGGACTCTATGGCTACACCTTC; CDR3 protein: CSVDVLGRQGLYGYTF
J gene: TRBJ2-1; clone size: few; V gene: TRBV11-2; D gene: NA; CDR3 DNA: TGTGCCAGCAGCCCCCTGAACAATGAGCAGTTCTTC; CDR3 protein: CASSPLNNEQFF
J gene: TRBJ2-1; clone size: once; V gene: TRBV10-3; D gene: TRBD2; CDR3 DNA: TGTGCCATCTTGGCTAGCGGGAGTCGCAATGAGCAGTTCTTC; CDR3 protein: CAILASGSRNEQFF
J gene: TRBJ2-5; clone size: NA; V gene: TRBV30; D gene: TRBD1; CDR3 DNA: TGTGCCTGGACCCAGACAGGGGCAGGGACCCAGTACTTC; CDR3 protein: CAWTQTGAGTQYF
J gene: TRBJ2-1; clone size: NA; V gene: TRBV10-3; D gene: NA; CDR3 DNA: TGTGCCATCAGTGACGTGTCGTTGCCCAATGAGCAGTTCTTC; CDR3 protein: CAISDVSLPNEQFF
J gene: TRBJ2-2; clone size: NA; V gene: TRBV7-6; D gene: NA; CDR3 DNA: TGTGCCAGCAGCTTAGTACGGAACACCGGGGAGCTGTTTTTT; CDR3 protein: CASSLVRNTGELFF
J gene: TRBJ2-7; clone size: NA; V gene: TRBV2; D gene: NA; CDR3 DNA: TGTGCCAGCAGTCCCCCCTACGAGCAGTACTTC; CDR3 protein: CASSPPYEQYF
J gene: TRBJ2-7; clone size: NA; V gene: TRBV2; D gene: TRBD1; CDR3 DNA: TGTGCCGGGAGTCGGGACAGGTGGGAGCAGTACTTC; CDR3 protein: CAGSRDRWEQYF
J gene: TRBJ2-3; clone size: NA; V gene: TRBV5-1; D gene: NA; CDR3 DNA: TGCGCCAGCAGCTTGCTTGACATCGATACGCAGTATTTT; CDR3 protein: CASSLLDIDTQYF
J gene: TRBJ2-7; clone size: NA; V gene: TRBV7-9; D gene: NA; CDR3 DNA: TGTGCCAGCAGCTACCCTAGGGGCTACTTC; CDR3 protein: CASSYPRGYF
J gene: TRBJ2-7; clone size: NA; V gene: TRBV6-5; D gene: TRBD2; CDR3 DNA: TGTGCCAGCAGTTACTCGGGACTAGCCCCTTACGAGCAGTACTTC; CDR3 protein: CASSYSGLAPYEQYF